Listed below are T cell receptor beta chains from one sample, sequenced in a study of human T cells and chemical hapten exposure. TCRdb re-called the RACE reads through MiXCR, storing one row per CDR3 protein. The sample has about 96,000 distinct CDR3 sequences; about 9.3% are singletons. The sequences come from whole blood, collected in connection with sensitization to the hapten diphenylcyclopropenone (DPC). All receptors derive from a woman between 35 and 50 years old with alopecia areata. Some clones in this sample may be carry-over from other donors' samples. The CDR3 runs from the conserved cysteine through the conserved F or W. Each record gives: V gene, D gene, clone size, J gene, CDR3 DNA, CDR3 protein. A D gene is named only where the DNA matches it firmly. The size entry is marked missing in some rows and otherwise reads once, few, many or a size class.

v_gene: TRBV18
d_gene: NA
abundance: NA
j_gene: TRBJ2-1
CDR3nt: TGTGCCAGCTCACCACCGGGAAAGCCCTACAATGAGCAGTTCTTC
CDR3aa: CASSPPGKPYNEQFF

v_gene: TRBV20-1
d_gene: NA
abundance: few
j_gene: TRBJ2-5
CDR3nt: TGCAGTGCTAGAGATGGCCGGGGGCAGAAAGAGACCCAGTACTTC
CDR3aa: CSARDGRGQKETQYF

v_gene: TRBV4-2
d_gene: TRBD2
abundance: few
j_gene: TRBJ2-3
CDR3nt: TGTGCCAGCAGCCCCGGGACTAGCGGCACAGATACGCAGTATTTT
CDR3aa: CASSPGTSGTDTQYF

v_gene: TRBV7-9
d_gene: TRBD1
abundance: NA
j_gene: TRBJ2-2
CDR3nt: TGTGCCAGCAGCGCCGGGACAGGGGTCACCGGGGAGCTGTTTTTT
CDR3aa: CASSAGTGVTGELFF

v_gene: TRBV7-2
d_gene: TRBD1
abundance: few
j_gene: TRBJ1-1
CDR3nt: TGTGCCAGCAGTCCGGGACAGGGTCGTGAAGCTTTCTTT
CDR3aa: CASSPGQGREAFF

v_gene: TRBV20-1
d_gene: NA
abundance: many
j_gene: TRBJ1-6
CDR3nt: TGCAGTGCTAGTCGGGGGAACGGTAATTCACCCCTCCACTTT
CDR3aa: CSASRGNGNSPLHF

v_gene: TRBV7-9
d_gene: NA
abundance: NA
j_gene: TRBJ2-4
CDR3nt: TGTGCCAGCAGCCGCTATAACATTCAGTACTTC
CDR3aa: CASSRYNIQYF

v_gene: TRBV24-1
d_gene: NA
abundance: many
j_gene: TRBJ2-1
CDR3nt: TGTGCCACCAGTGAAAAAGCGGCGGTCTCCTACAATGAGCAGTTCTTC
CDR3aa: CATSEKAAVSYNEQFF

v_gene: TRBV7-9
d_gene: TRBD1
abundance: NA
j_gene: TRBJ1-1
CDR3nt: TGTGCCAGCAGCCTGGGACAGTCCACTGAAGCTTTCTTT
CDR3aa: CASSLGQSTEAFF

v_gene: TRBV4-1
d_gene: TRBD1
abundance: few
j_gene: TRBJ2-7
CDR3nt: TGCGCCAGCAGCCAAGATGACAGGGGGCTTGAGCAGTACTTC
CDR3aa: CASSQDDRGLEQYF

v_gene: TRBV30
d_gene: NA
abundance: NA
j_gene: TRBJ1-6
CDR3nt: TGTGCCTGGGACGGTTTGCCAAATTCACCCCTCCACTTT
CDR3aa: CAWDGLPNSPLHF

v_gene: TRBV20-1
d_gene: NA
abundance: many
j_gene: TRBJ1-4
CDR3nt: TGCAGTGCTAGATCGCACAATAATGAAAAACTGTTTTTT
CDR3aa: CSARSHNNEKLFF

v_gene: TRBV6-1
d_gene: TRBD2
abundance: many
j_gene: TRBJ2-1
CDR3nt: TGTGCCAGCACCCCTAGCGGGAGTTGGGATGAGCAGTTCTTC
CDR3aa: CASTPSGSWDEQFF

v_gene: TRBV7-3
d_gene: NA
abundance: many
j_gene: TRBJ2-1
CDR3nt: TGTGCCAGCAGCTTAACGGGGTCTGGAAATGAGCAGTTCTTC
CDR3aa: CASSLTGSGNEQFF

v_gene: TRBV7-8
d_gene: NA
abundance: many
j_gene: TRBJ2-1
CDR3nt: TGTGCCAGCAGCTTAGTCCCACGGGCTAGCTCCTACAATGAGCAGTTCTTC
CDR3aa: CASSLVPRASSYNEQFF

v_gene: TRBV12-3/TRBV12-4
d_gene: NA
abundance: many
j_gene: TRBJ2-3
CDR3nt: TGTGCCAGCAGTTTTAGCAGCACAGATACGCAGTATTTT
CDR3aa: CASSFSSTDTQYF

v_gene: TRBV7-3
d_gene: NA
abundance: NA
j_gene: TRBJ2-2
CDR3nt: TGTGCCAGCAGCCCGACAGGGAACACCGGGGAGCTGTTTTTT
CDR3aa: CASSPTGNTGELFF